The present entry profiles one TCR beta chain with its context. Its antigen is currently unknown. Sequencing of TCR beta covered CD8+ and CD4+ T cells obtained from blood. In contrast to the negatively isolated CD8+ and CD4+ T cells, TEMRA cells were FACS-enriched. Trimming pared 8 bases from V and 7 bases from J, leaving 21 bases between. This CDR3 region has 14 residues. CDR1 is SNHLY, CDR2 FYNNEI, per germline. An input of roughly 0.45 to 1 ug of RNA was subjected to reverse transcription using random hexamers. The immunoSEQ assay covered 54 Vbeta and 13 Jbeta segments for CDR3. From the immunoSEQ multiplex PCR reads, TCRdb called clonotypes with MiXCR, one entry per CDR3 protein. Of over 200,000 distinct CDR3 sequences listed, approximately 95% are singletons. This entry is derived from a study of CD8 T cells in Susac syndrome. Study-level points and caveats: Only a relatively small number of individuals were included in the TCR sequencing and HLA analysis.

This sequence was found in a human donor with multiple sclerosis. The material sequenced was CD4+ T cells from PBMCs. The V gene is TRBV2, the J gene TRBJ2-7; perhaps TRBD2 as D (6 bases). CDR3 nucleotide sequence: TGTGCCAGCGGGACTTCCGTAGGTTTGGGGGAGCAGTACTTC. Its protein is CASGTSVGLGEQYF. Using reference TRBV2 and TRBJ2-7 for the parts outside the CDR3, the full variable domain is EPEVTQTPSHQVTQMGQEVILRCVPISNHLYFYWYRQILGQKVEFLVSFYNNEISEKSEIFDDQFSVERPDGSNFTLKIRSTKLEDSAMYFCASGTSVGLGEQYFGPGTRLTVT.